These 18 T cell receptor beta chains originate from one sample sequenced in a study of Tregs in tolerant kidney transplant recipients. Antigen specificity for these receptors is unknown. Measured with immunoSEQ multiplex PCR; TCRdb has only the in-frame clones, and not every one. The sample lists around 6,000 clones, around 89% occurring once. The source was Tregs from blood cultured with allogeneic cells, collected before the transplant. Receptors originate from a human patient who received a combined kidney and bone marrow transplant.

This chain links TRBV5-8 with TRBJ2-1; D gene ambiguous. The V gene lost 0 bases and the J gene lost 1 base, with 11 bases spanning the gap. This CDR3 is built from 16 residues. Germline-derived CDR1 and CDR2 are SGHTS and YDEGEE. The CDR3 loop reads CASSLVVADSYNEQFF. In DNA, the CDR3 is TGTGCCAGCAGCTTGGTAGTGGCAGATTCCTACAATGAGCAGTTCTTC.

The rearrangement uses TRBV4-1 and TRBJ1-5; D is uncertain. Per germline, CDR1 MGHRA and CDR2 YSYEKL. The CDR3 is 16 residues long. Trimming stripped 1 base from V and 0 bases from J, with 10 bases between. The CDR3 protein is CASSQARPYSNQPQHF. Here the CDR3 DNA reads TGCGCCAGCAGCCAAGCCAGGCCGTATAGCAATCAGCCCCAGCATTTT.

The chain combines TRBV27 with TRBJ2-7, with D perhaps given as TRBD1 or TRBD2 (5 bases each). This CDR3 has 13 residues. The germline V gene has CDR1 MNHEY and CDR2 SMNVEV (reference sequence). The V end lost 5 bases, the J end lost 3 bases, and 11 bases lay between the germline ends. The CDR3 coding sequence is TGTGCCAGCAGTCCCCATGGGGGCTACGAGCAGTACTTC. Translation: CASSPHGGYEQYF.

The rearrangement uses TRBV18 and TRBJ1-5; possible D gene TRBD1, 6 bases. The CDR3 is 15 amino acids. The V and J ends lost 5 bases and 4 bases respectively, with 15 bases between them. The germline V gene encodes CDR1 KGHSH and CDR2 LQKENI. Written as DNA, the CDR3 is TGTGCCAGCTCAAAACAGGGCGTCGGGAATCAGCCCCAGCATTTT. Encoded protein: CASSKQGVGNQPQHF.

CDR3 residues: CASSENLNTEAFF. The DNA of the CDR3 is TGTGCCAGCAGTGAAAATTTGAACACTGAAGCTTTCTTT. This sequence joins TRBV2 and TRBJ1-1; D is ambiguous. CDR1 is SNHLY, CDR2 FYNNEI, per germline. This CDR3 is 13 amino acids long. V was clipped by 2 bases and J by 0 bases, with 4 bases between them.

The V gene is TRBV7-2, the J gene TRBJ2-7, with D possibly TRBD2 on 6 matching bases. Deletions cut 0 bases from V and 0 bases from J, with 12 bases between. Germline assignment: CDR1 SGHTA and CDR2 FQGNSA. The CDR3 runs 16 residues. DNA for the CDR3: TGTGCCAGCAGCTTAGCGGGGGGAATCGGCTCCTACGAGCAGTACTTC. Translated, it gives CASSLAGGIGSYEQYF. Supplemented by reference TRBV7-2 and TRBJ2-7, the full variable domain reads GAGVSQSPSNKVTEKGKDVELRCDPISGHTALYWYRQSLGQGLEFLIYFQGNSAPDKSGLPSDRFSAERTGGSVSTLTIQRTQQEDSAVYLCASSLAGGIGSYEQYFGPGTRLTVT.

The CDR3 is CASSPSRGNYGYTF. The DNA for the CDR3 is TGTGCCAGCAGCCCGTCGCGCGGTAACTATGGCTACACCTTC. J is TRBJ1-2 and V is TRBV7-2, with unresolved D. CDR1 SGHTA and CDR2 FQGNSA come from the germline V gene. V lost 5 bases and J lost 1, with 11 bases in between. CDR3 length: 14 amino acids.

The V call is TRBV11-2, the J call TRBJ1-1, with a possible D match to TRBD1 (5 bases). V lost 1 base and J lost 5, with 23 bases in between. This CDR3 is 18 amino acids long. Germline V CDR1 and CDR2: SGHAT, FQNNGV. The CDR3 DNA is TGTGCCAGCAGCTTAGTGTCCTTCCAGGGCTCTTTGGGGACTGAAGCTTTCTTT. It is translated as CASSLVSFQGSLGTEAFF.

This chain links TRBV5-1 with TRBJ2-1; D might be TRBD1 or TRBD2, each matching 5 bases. Germline lookup yields CDR1 SGHRS and CDR2 YFSETQ. V was shortened by 1 base and J by 2 bases, with 13 bases between the two germline ends. CDR3 size: 16 residues. This CDR3 reads CASSLRSGPPYNEQFF. The CDR3 nucleotides read TGCGCCAGCAGCTTGAGGTCGGGACCACCCTACAATGAGCAGTTCTTC.

J is TRBJ1-1 and V is TRBV6-6; D possibly corresponds to TRBD1 (5 bases). This CDR3 region has 13 residues. Germline V gives CDR1 MNHNY, CDR2 SVGAGI (reference sequence). V was trimmed by 5 bases and J by 6 bases, leaving 13 bases between them. As DNA, the CDR3 is TGTGCCAGCAGTGCAGGGAGTTTGGCTGAAGCTTTCTTT. This codes for CASSAGSLAEAFF.

V gene TRBV29-1 combines with J gene TRBJ1-5, with D perhaps TRBD1 (6 bases). Germline loops: CDR1 SQVTM, CDR2 ANQGSEA. The length of the CDR3 is 14 residues. V was shortened by 5 bases and J by 5 bases, with 16 bases between the two germline ends. Written as DNA, the CDR3 is TGCAGCGTTCCGTCCCAGGGGCCCCATCAGCCCCAGCATTTT. Protein product: CSVPSQGPHQPQHF.

This sequence joins TRBV7-6 and TRBJ2-1; 13 bases fit TRBD2. Germline V lookup: CDR1 SGHVS, CDR2 FNYEAQ. The CDR3 is 18 amino acids. V lost 4 bases to trimming and J lost 4 bases; unmatched junction nucleotides: 10. This CDR3 reads CASSSTSGGARVYNEQFF. The CDR3 coding sequence is TGTGCCAGCAGCTCTACTAGCGGGGGGGCCCGGGTTTACAATGAGCAGTTCTTC. The whole variable domain, filled in from reference TRBV7-6 and TRBJ2-1, reads GAGVSQSPRYKVTKRGQDVALRCDPISGHVSLYWYRQALGQGPEFLTYFNYEAQQDKSGLPNDRFSAERPEGSISTLTIQRTEQRDSAMYRCASSSTSGGARVYNEQFFGPGTRLTVL.

This clone was observed once. The chain uses TRBV5-1 and TRBJ2-1; TRBD2 matches at 8 bases. With 4 bases clipped from V and 7 bases from J, the junction kept 4 bases outside the gene matches. There are 13 residues in the CDR3. CDR1 and CDR2 from the germline V gene are SGHRS and YFSETQ. The CDR3 DNA reads as TGCGCCAGCAGCCGAGCGGGAGAGAATGAGCAGTTCTTC. Its protein is CASSRAGENEQFF.

J is TRBJ1-5 and V is TRBV6-6; 8 nucleotides match TRBD1. Germline V CDR1 and CDR2: MNHNY, SVGAGI (reference sequence). This CDR3 has 16 amino acids. J was trimmed by 4 bases and V by 0 bases; bases with no gene match: 5. The CDR3 nucleotides read TGTGCCAGCAGTTACTCGATGTGGGACAGGAATCAGCCCCAGCATTTT. It yields the protein CASSYSMWDRNQPQHF.

V and J are TRBV19 and TRBJ1-2; D uncertain. Germline lookup yields CDR1 LNHDA and CDR2 SQIVND (reference sequence). This CDR3 comprises 15 residues. The ends were cut back, 3 bases at V and 0 bases at J, with 11 bases in the middle. The CDR3 reads CASSIQDAANYGYTF. The CDR3 DNA follows: TGTGCCAGTAGTATCCAGGACGCGGCTAACTATGGCTACACCTTC.

The rearrangement joins TRBV4-3 to TRBJ1-1; a possible D gene is TRBD1 (5 bases). V dropped 1 base and J dropped 0 bases, with 15 bases sitting between them. This CDR3 comprises 17 residues. Germline CDR1 LGHNA, CDR2 YSLEER. The CDR3 nucleotides are TGCGCCAGCAGCCAAGCCCCTGCCGGGACGGTGAACACTGAAGCTTTCTTT. As protein: CASSQAPAGTVNTEAFF.

The gene calls are TRBV10-2 and TRBJ2-1; D is possibly TRBD2 (6 bases). Trimming pared 4 bases from V and 2 bases from J, leaving 9 bases between. This CDR3 has 14 amino acids. The germline CDR1 and CDR2 sequences are WSHSY and SAAADI. CDR3 protein: CASSGRAAYNEQFF. The CDR3 nucleotides are TGCGCCAGCAGTGGGAGGGCGGCCTACAATGAGCAGTTCTTC.

The chain carries TRBV29-1 and TRBJ2-3; D not certain. Germline assignment: CDR1 SQVTM and CDR2 ANQGSEA. The length of the CDR3 is 11 residues. Trimming cost V 5 bases and J 4 bases, with 7 bases left between them. Here the CDR3 reads CSVPNSDTQYF. As DNA, the CDR3 is TGCAGCGTTCCTAACTCAGATACGCAGTATTTT.